The clone carrying this T cell receptor (beta chain) was seen ten or more times. What it recognizes is unknown. Per germline, CDR1 LGHDT and CDR2 YNNKEL (reference sequence). Trimming cost V 1 base and J 4 bases; bases outside gene matches: 4. CDR3 length: 15 residues. The sample comes from a study of T cells in Graves' hyperthyroidism and ophthalmopathy. Stable disease denoted Graves' hyperthyroidism without ophthalmopathy progression within 18 months. Hyperthyroidism, newly diagnosed and lasting under 2 months, affected patients aged 18 to 65. From RNA transcripts, TCR beta CDR3 regions were amplified. With the HTBI primer set, the TCR CDR3 went through a first round of RT-PCR. One entry per CDR3 protein, called by TCRdb with MiXCR from the multiplex PCR reads. The sample records fewer than 250,000 distinct CDR3 sequences, under 20% being singletons. Whole-study results and caveats: Blood also held most thyroid clonotypes expanded beyond 0.001.

The source of this sequence is a man between 45 and 60 years old with Graves' hyperthyroidism. Sequencing used blood. The V and J genes are TRBV3-1 and TRBJ2-5; TRBD2 matches at 9 bases. The chain's CDR3 is CASSQAGGRGETQYF. For the CDR3, the DNA is TGTGCCAGCAGCCAAGCTGGCGGGAGGGGAGAGACCCAGTACTTC.